This T cell receptor (beta chain) was identified during a study of STAT5B mutations in CD4+ large granular lymphocyte leukemia. In the authors' workflow: Clonotypes above 5% were considered putative leukemic clones, totaling about 64. The protocol was immunoSEQ multiplex PCR, while the TCRdb copy is restricted to in-frame clones and leaves out a portion. The DNA gave D and trimming, while V, J and clone size come from that table. The sample carries some 7,700 clones, nearly 90% recorded once. Trimming cost V 3 bases and J 6 bases; bases outside gene matches: 5. The CDR3 is 14 amino acids. From germline, CDR1 is SGHDN and CDR2 FVKESK.

Sequencing was carried out using PBMCs. The chain has TRBV14 and TRBJ2-1; 7 bases align to TRBD2. This receptor was taken from a woman aged 70-85 years with CD4+ T-cell large granular lymphocyte leukemia. The CDR3 is CASSQASGGNEQFF. The CDR3 nucleotides read TGTGCCAGCAGCCAGGCTAGCGGTGGCAATGAGCAGTTCTTC.